Below, 22 T cell receptor beta chains from the same sample are listed, as sequenced in a study of CD8+CD57+ T cells in acquired aplastic anemia. Genomic DNA, the template, was used for profiling of the TCR beta VDJ and CDR3. From the reads, TCRdb called clonotypes with MiXCR, one entry per CDR3 protein. The sample includes more than 40,000 distinct CDR3 sequences, approximately 78% seen only once; the top ten take around 36%. Sequences were obtained from sorted CD4+, CD8+, or CD8+CD57+ T cells (not recorded which) from PBMCs. These receptors all come from a human donor in good health, serving as a control.

This clonotype was detected only a few times. The chain recombines TRBV10-1 with TRBJ1-6, with a tentative D call TRBD1 (5 bases). The CDR3 contains 13 residues. Germline values: CDR1 WNHNN, CDR2 SYGVQD (reference sequence). Trimming pared 4 bases from V and 15 bases from J, leaving 16 bases between. This CDR3 is CASSAVRDADLHF. As DNA, the CDR3 is TGCGCCAGCAGTGCGGTTCGGGACGCAGACCTCCACTTT.

This chain uses TRBV11-2 with TRBJ2-1; TRBD2 is a possible D gene (5 bases). This CDR3 region has 16 residues. Trimming shortened V by 10 bases and J by 5 bases, and 24 bases separated the two germline ends. CDR1 and CDR2 (germline): SGHAT, FQNNGV. CDR3 sequence: CATSDDHSWGDNEQFF. Here the CDR3 DNA reads TGTGCCACCAGTGATGACCACAGCTGGGGAGACAATGAGCAGTTCTTC.

In its sample, this clonotype was seen many times. The chain has TRBV29-1 and TRBJ1-1, with D possibly matching TRBD1 (5 bases). Germline-derived CDR1 and CDR2 are SQVTM and ANQGSEA. This CDR3 contains 15 residues. V was trimmed by 0 bases and J by 13 bases, leaving 24 bases between them. The CDR3 bases are TGCAGCGTTGAAGATTGGCGGGGCCGGACGACGCGGGATTTCTTT. It codes for CSVEDWRGRTTRDFF.

This clonotype was picked up many times. This chain connects TRBV30 to TRBJ2-1; 13 nucleotides agree with TRBD2. This CDR3 is 15 amino acids long. Germline V lookup: CDR1 GTSNPN, CDR2 SVGIG (reference sequence). Trimming removed 3 bases from V and 10 bases from J; junction bases left unmatched: 9. The CDR3 sequence is CAWRLGTSGTGEQFF. The CDR3 DNA reads TGTGCCTGGAGGCTCGGGACTAGCGGGACGGGGGAGCAGTTCTTC.

This clonotype has a handful of counts. The chain employs TRBV6-1 and TRBJ2-7; 7 bases agree with TRBD2. Germline loops: CDR1 MNHNS, CDR2 SASEGT. CDR3 length equals 12 residues. V shed 6 bases, J shed 7 bases, and the junction held 6 bases outside the gene matches. CDR3 loop: CASSLRGGEQYF. The CDR3 coding sequence is TGTGCCAGCAGCCTCCGCGGGGGTGAGCAGTACTTC.

At least ten counts were recorded for this clonotype. The rearrangement uses TRBV6-4 and TRBJ2-1; 12 bases match TRBD2. V shed 0 bases and J 6 bases; nucleotides not matched to a gene: 0. Germline values: CDR1 MRHNA, CDR2 SNTAGT. This CDR3 comprises 15 residues. The CDR3 sequence is CASSDSTSGSNEQFF. Written as DNA, the CDR3 is TGTGCCAGCAGTGACTCGACTAGCGGGAGCAATGAGCAGTTCTTC.

In regard to this clonotype: A much larger clone lies a single base off, so this may be a read error. This chain joins TRBV19 and TRBJ2-1; 10 bases agree with TRBD2. The CDR3 is 15 amino acids. Germline CDR1 and CDR2: LNHDA and SQIVND (reference sequence). The CDR3: CVSSIAGGSYNEQFF. DNA for the CDR3: TGTGTCAGTAGTATAGCGGGGGGATCCTACAATGAGCAGTTCTTC.

The genes are TRBV19 and TRBJ2-5, with 14 bases lining up with TRBD2. Trimming at V came to 3 bases and at J to 0 bases, leaving 9 bases not matched to a gene. This CDR3 is built from 19 residues. The germline V gene has CDR1 LNHDA and CDR2 SQIVND (reference sequence). CDR3 loop: CASSIKPLGLAGDQETQYF. In nucleotides, the CDR3 is TGTGCCAGTAGTATCAAACCCCTGGGACTAGCGGGGGACCAAGAGACCCAGTACTTC.

This clonotype was counted many times. The chain is built from TRBV6-2 or TRBV6-3 and TRBJ2-5; D perhaps matches TRBD2 (5 bases). V was cut by 4 bases and J by 5 bases, with 11 bases left in between. The CDR3 extends over 13 amino acids. Germline V lookup: CDR1 MNHEY, CDR2 SVGEGT. The CDR3 is CASSFGERETQYF. Written as DNA, the CDR3 is TGTGCCAGCAGTTTTGGGGAGAGGGAGACCCAGTACTTC.

A single count supports this clonotype. The V gene is TRBV19, the J gene TRBJ1-2; D possibly corresponds to TRBD1 (5 bases). The CDR3 runs to 11 residues. CDR1 and CDR2 from the germline V gene are LNHDA and SQIVND (reference sequence). V dropped 5 bases and J dropped 6 bases, with 7 bases sitting between them. The CDR3 nucleotides are TGTGCCAGTAGTTTCAGGGATGGCTACACCTTC. Its protein product is CASSFRDGYTF.

The sample holds a few counts of this clonotype. The chain has TRBV2 and TRBJ1-1; D is perhaps TRBD1 (6 bases). The germline V gene encodes CDR1 SNHLY and CDR2 FYNNEI. The V end lost 5 bases, the J end lost 11 bases, and 18 bases lay between the germline ends. The CDR3 sequence is 13 residues long. In DNA, the CDR3 is TGTGCCAGCAGTTTGGGGAGAAGGGGGTTGGCTTTCTTT. Amino acids: CASSLGRRGLAFF.

The genes are TRBV9 and TRBJ2-5; D remains ambiguous. The CDR3 consists of 12 residues. Trimming removed 2 bases at V and 0 bases at J, with 2 bases between. Germline-derived CDR1 and CDR2 are SGDLS and YYNGEE. The CDR3 loop is CASSVNQETQYF. The DNA of the CDR3 is TGTGCCAGCAGCGTGAACCAAGAGACCCAGTACTTC.

V gene TRBV19 combines with J gene TRBJ1-5; D not certain. Per the germline V gene, CDR1 is LNHDA and CDR2 is SQIVND (reference sequence). V was pared by 10 bases and J by 5 bases, with 15 bases between. The CDR3 extends over 13 amino acids. Here the CDR3 reads CATEEGYDQPQHF. The CDR3 DNA follows: TGTGCCACCGAGGAAGGGTATGATCAGCCCCAGCATTTT.

This chain uses TRBV10-3 with TRBJ2-7; TRBD2 might be the D (6 bases). With 4 bases removed from V and 3 bases from J, the gap between germline ends came to 16 bases. Germline CDR1 ENHRY, CDR2 SYGVKD. The CDR3 is 15 residues long. The CDR3 loop is CAISGASERGYEQYF. The CDR3 region has the DNA TGTGCCATCAGTGGGGCTAGCGAAAGGGGCTACGAGCAGTACTTC.

In this sample, this clonotype turned up once. The chain employs TRBV29-1 and TRBJ2-7; D possibly corresponds to TRBD1 (5 bases). This CDR3 comprises 13 residues. Germline-derived CDR1 and CDR2 are SQVTM and ANQGSEA. Trimming took off 4 bases at V and 2 bases at J, with 12 bases between the two ends. The CDR3 protein is CSVAVQGPYEQYF. The CDR3 DNA follows: TGCAGCGTTGCTGTCCAGGGCCCCTACGAGCAGTACTTC.

This chain connects TRBV14 to TRBJ2-3; maybe TRBD1 (6 bases). CDR3 length: 14 residues. Germline values: CDR1 SGHDN, CDR2 FVKESK. Trimming cost V 3 bases and J 8 bases, with 15 bases left between them. The CDR3 spells CASSHRQAPGTQYF. In DNA, the CDR3 is TGTGCCAGCAGCCATCGACAGGCCCCGGGTACGCAGTATTTT.

This clonotype appeared a single time. The J gene is TRBJ1-2, the V gene TRBV29-1; D not resolved. The V end lost 6 bases, the J end lost 3 bases, and 17 bases lay between the germline ends. The CDR3 extends over 14 amino acids. Looked up from germline, CDR1 is SQVTM and CDR2 is ANQGSEA. This chain's CDR3 is CSVRSEGLDYGYTF. CDR3 coding DNA: TGCAGCGTGAGATCCGAGGGTTTAGACTATGGCTACACCTTC.

V and J are TRBV10-3 and TRBJ2-5; 10 bases are shared with TRBD1. The CDR3 runs 15 residues. CDR1 and CDR2 from the germline V gene are ENHRY and SYGVKD. Losses at the gene ends were 2 bases for V and 4 bases for J; bases not matched to a gene: 4. The CDR3 region has the DNA TGTGCCATCAGTGAGACTAGGGACAGGGGAGAGACCCAGTACTTC. As protein: CAISETRDRGETQYF.

J is TRBJ2-5 and V is TRBV7-9; D not certain. The V end lost 3 bases, the J end lost 4 bases, and 9 bases lay between the germline ends. This CDR3 is 13 amino acids long. The germline gives CDR1 SEHNR, CDR2 FQNEAQ (reference sequence). The CDR3 sequence is CASSFAEIETQYF. For the CDR3, the DNA is TGTGCCAGCAGCTTCGCCGAGATAGAGACCCAGTACTTC. The full variable domain, completed using reference TRBV7-9 and TRBJ2-5, is DTGVSQNPRHKITKRGQNVTFRCDPISEHNRLYWYRQTLGQGPEFLTYFQNEAQLEKSRLLSDRFSAERPKGSFSTLEIQRTEQGDSAMYLCASSFAEIETQYFGPGTRLLVL.

The rearrangement uses TRBV19 and TRBJ2-7; D gene uncertain. Germline V CDR1 and CDR2: LNHDA, SQIVND (reference sequence). The CDR3 is made up of 17 amino acids. V was pared by 11 bases and J by 4 bases, with 30 bases between. CDR3 coding DNA: TGTGCCGAGCCCCGCCGTAGCAGGAGCACTATACTTTACGAGCAGTACTTC. This gives the protein CAEPRRSRSTILYEQYF.

This chain connects TRBV7-8 to TRBJ2-5; D is possibly TRBD1 (6 bases). V shed 5 bases and J shed 1 base, with 11 bases lying between them. This CDR3 is built from 14 residues. CDR1 is SGHVS, CDR2 FQNEAQ, per germline. CDR3 DNA sequence: TGTGCCAGCAGCAATGGGACACCCCAAGAGACCCAGTACTTC. Translated: CASSNGTPQETQYF.

This clonotype was seen more than once but under ten times. The genes are TRBV2 and TRBJ1-2, with D maybe TRBD1 (6 bases). This CDR3 region has 14 residues. Germline V CDR1 and CDR2: SNHLY, FYNNEI. V gave up 7 bases and J gave up 5 bases, with 17 bases separating them. CDR3 protein: CASTPQGTLYGYTF. The CDR3 coding sequence is TGTGCCAGCACCCCCCAAGGGACACTGTATGGCTACACCTTC.